The 13 T cell receptor beta chains presented below share a single source sample, sequenced in a study of T cell responses to AZD1222 COVID-19 vaccine. Assay used: immunoSEQ multiplex PCR; TCRdb lists only in-frame clones, some missing. Among 100,000 to 120,000 clones listed, approximately 89% were seen once. The sample consisted of peripheral blood, taken on day 0 of MenACWY control vaccination. The receptors come from an adult in good health.

The J gene is TRBJ1-2, the V gene TRBV2; D is possibly TRBD1 (6 bases). CDR1 and CDR2 from the germline V gene are SNHLY and FYNNEI. The CDR3 runs to 14 residues. V was cut by 1 base and J by 5 bases, with 11 bases left in between. Here the CDR3 DNA reads TGTGCCAGCAGTGAAGTTGGGCAGGGGTATGGCTACACCTTC. Its translation is CASSEVGQGYGYTF.

The chain uses TRBV10-2 and TRBJ1-2; D gene ambiguous. The CDR3 runs to 14 residues. CDR1 is WSHSY, CDR2 SAAADI, per germline. Trimming left V 3 bases short and J 5 bases short, with 13 bases between. The CDR3 spells CASSEKGLVYGYTF. CDR3 nucleotides: TGCGCCAGCAGTGAAAAGGGCTTGGTTTATGGCTACACCTTC.

The V gene is TRBV27, the J gene TRBJ1-5; D may be TRBD1 (5 bases). Germline V lookup: CDR1 MNHEY, CDR2 SMNVEV (reference sequence). The CDR3 consists of 14 residues. V was clipped by 3 bases and J by 7 bases, with 13 bases between them. CDR3 sequence reads: CASSLWGLAQPQHF. The CDR3 DNA is TGTGCCAGCAGTTTGTGGGGGTTAGCCCAGCCCCAGCATTTT.

The J gene is TRBJ1-6, the V gene TRBV6-5, with a possible D match to TRBD1 (5 bases). The CDR3 extends over 13 amino acids. The germline V gene encodes CDR1 MNHEY and CDR2 SVGAGI. With 11 bases removed from V and 7 bases from J, the gap between germline ends came to 15 bases. The CDR3 coding sequence is TGTGCCGGAGCGTTGACAGTGAATTCACCCCTCCACTTT. Its translation is CAGALTVNSPLHF.

V gene TRBV5-8 combines with J gene TRBJ1-4, with a tentative D call TRBD1 (6 bases). The CDR3 has 17 amino acids. Per the germline V gene, CDR1 is SGHTS and CDR2 is YDEGEE. Trimming pared 1 base from V and 6 bases from J, leaving 19 bases between. CDR3 DNA: TGTGCCAGCAGCTTGCGCAGGGGAGGTCTGGGTGATGAAAAACTGTTTTTT. Amino acids: CASSLRRGGLGDEKLFF. Full variable domain (rest looked up from reference TRBV5-8 and TRBJ1-4): EAGVTQSPTHLIKTRGQQATLRCSPISGHTSVYWYQQALGLGLQFLLWYDEGEERNRGNFPPRFSGRQFPNYSSELNVNALELEDSALYLCASSLRRGGLGDEKLFFGSGTQLSVL.

The chain is built from TRBV6-5 and TRBJ1-5; perhaps TRBD1 as D (6 bases). Trimming removed 7 bases from V and 7 bases from J, with 14 bases in between. In germline, CDR1 is MNHEY, CDR2 SVGAGI. The CDR3 length is 13 residues. CDR3 DNA: TGTGCCAGCACCGAAGGTGGGGGCCAGCCCCAGCATTTT. It yields the protein CASTEGGGQPQHF.

This sequence joins TRBV7-9 and TRBJ2-2, with D possibly being TRBD1 or TRBD2 (5 bases each). The CDR3 totals 16 residues. The V end lost 4 bases, the J end lost 0 bases, and 12 bases lay between the germline ends. Germline assignment: CDR1 SEHNR and CDR2 FQNEAQ (reference sequence). As DNA, the CDR3 is TGTGCCAGCAGCTCGGGATTGGGGGCGAACACCGGGGAGCTGTTTTTT. Translated: CASSSGLGANTGELFF.

This clone was found once. The chain carries TRBV18 and TRBJ2-5; a possible D gene is TRBD1 (5 bases). CDR1 is KGHSH and CDR2 is LQKENI in the germline V gene. This CDR3 is built from 14 residues. V was pared by 6 bases and J by 0 bases, with 11 bases between. CDR3 sequence reads: CASSAGLNQETQYF. CDR3 sequence (DNA): TGTGCCAGCTCTGCAGGGCTCAACCAAGAGACCCAGTACTTC.

This chain connects TRBV7-2 to TRBJ1-2; no clear D gene. Germline CDR1 SGHTA, CDR2 FQGNSA. V lost 2 bases, J lost 8 bases, and 15 bases lay in between. The CDR3 runs 14 residues. The CDR3 is CASSLSASWRGYTF. In DNA, the CDR3 is TGTGCCAGCAGCTTATCCGCCTCCTGGAGGGGCTACACCTTC.

This chain joins TRBV11-3 and TRBJ2-2; no clear D gene. The CDR3 has 15 amino acids. V dropped 5 bases and J dropped 1 base, with 11 bases sitting between them. CDR1 is SGHNT and CDR2 is YENEEA in the germline V gene. The chain's CDR3 is CASSEGRWNTGELFF. In nucleotides, the CDR3 is TGTGCCAGCAGCGAAGGGCGGTGGAACACCGGGGAGCTGTTTTTT.

The chain employs TRBV28 and TRBJ2-7; 8 positions match TRBD1. Germline V gene lookup returns CDR1 MDHEN and CDR2 SYDVKM. V gave up 6 bases and J gave up 6 bases; unmatched junction bases: 1. The CDR3 has 11 residues. The CDR3 spells CASSRGPEQYF. DNA for the CDR3: TGTGCCAGCAGCAGGGGGCCCGAGCAGTACTTC.

The chain recombines TRBV24-1 with TRBJ2-5; D remains unclear. The CDR3 has 14 residues. Germline CDR1 KGHDR, CDR2 SFDVKD. Trimming left V 0 bases short and J 5 bases short, with 9 bases between. The CDR3 DNA follows: TGTGCCACCAGTGATTTGGAACAATTTGAGACCCAGTACTTC. Protein sequence: CATSDLEQFETQYF.

This clone has a single count. V gene TRBV11-1 combines with J gene TRBJ1-4; D is uncertain. The CDR3 contains 14 residues. The V end lost 0 bases, the J end lost 4 bases, and 6 bases lay between the germline ends. Germline values: CDR1 SGHAT, CDR2 FQDESV (reference sequence). CDR3 sequence: CASSLAGYNEKLFF. DNA for the CDR3: TGTGCCAGCAGCTTAGCAGGATATAATGAAAAACTGTTTTTT.